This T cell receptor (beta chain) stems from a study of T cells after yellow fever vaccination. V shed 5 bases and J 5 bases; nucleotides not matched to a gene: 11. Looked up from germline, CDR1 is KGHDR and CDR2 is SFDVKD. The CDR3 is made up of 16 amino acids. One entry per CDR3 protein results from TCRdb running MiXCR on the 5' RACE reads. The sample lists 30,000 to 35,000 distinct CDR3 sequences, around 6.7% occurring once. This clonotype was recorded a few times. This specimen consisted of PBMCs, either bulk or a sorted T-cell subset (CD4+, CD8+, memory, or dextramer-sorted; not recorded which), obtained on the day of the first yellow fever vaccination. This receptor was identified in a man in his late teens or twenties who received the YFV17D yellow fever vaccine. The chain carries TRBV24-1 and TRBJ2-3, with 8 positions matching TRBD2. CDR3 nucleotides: TGTGCCACCAGTGGGGAGTCCGGGGGGGCGGAAGATACGCAGTATTTT. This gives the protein CATSGESGGAEDTQYF.